This TCR beta chain was captured in a study of cytomegalovirus exposure and HLA in healthy donors. Primers included in the PCR were 60 Vbeta and 13 Jbeta primers. Original analysis: An analysis that came later counted some 85 million unique TCR beta chains, 10 million to 11 million shared. Produced via immunoSEQ multiplex PCR; TCRdb's table is partial and in-frame only. D and trimming were read from the DNA, whereas the V and J calls and clone size are those reported in that table. Here the sample spans 200,000 to 300,000 clones, around 81% being singletons. The CDR3 is 18 residues long. CDR1 is MGHRA and CDR2 is YSYEKL in the germline V gene. With 0 bases removed from V and 5 bases from J, the gap between germline ends came to 22 bases. Study results and limitations: When a later analysis compared HLA-associated TCR beta chains with equally common others, the HLA-associated chains turned out to be more clonally expanded and to have lower generation probabilities. In a later analysis, TCR beta V- and J-gene trimming was associated with a missense DCLRE1C variant. Earlier analysis looked at TCR beta V segments, and most were productive about 90% or about 30% of the time.

This clone occurred a few times. The antigen remains unidentified. The chain carries TRBV4-1 and TRBJ2-5; possible D gene TRBD2, 6 bases. This receptor was taken from a woman aged 55-70 years in good health and CMV-seropositive. The sample consisted of PBMCs. The CDR3 here is CASSQDIRLGIGTETQYF. The CDR3 DNA reads as TGCGCCAGCAGCCAAGATATCAGACTAGGGATCGGAACGGAGACCCAGTACTTC.